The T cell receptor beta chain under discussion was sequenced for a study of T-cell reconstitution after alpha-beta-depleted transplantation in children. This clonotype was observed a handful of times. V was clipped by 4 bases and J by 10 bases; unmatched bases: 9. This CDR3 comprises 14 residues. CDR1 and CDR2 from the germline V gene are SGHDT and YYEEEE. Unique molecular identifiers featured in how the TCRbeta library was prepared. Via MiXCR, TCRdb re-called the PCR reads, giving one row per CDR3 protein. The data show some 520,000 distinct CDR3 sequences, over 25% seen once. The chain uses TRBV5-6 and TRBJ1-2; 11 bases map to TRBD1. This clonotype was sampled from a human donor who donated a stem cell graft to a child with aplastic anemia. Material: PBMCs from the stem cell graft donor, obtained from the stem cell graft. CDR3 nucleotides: TGTGCCAGCAGCCCGGGGGACAGGGGGTTCGACTACACCTTC. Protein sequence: CASSPGDRGFDYTF.